What follows are 24 T cell receptor beta chains derived from one specimen sequenced in a study of T cells after yellow fever vaccination (dated by TCRdb to the late 2010s). Libraries were built with 5' RACE. Sequencing was performed on an Illumina HiSeq 2500. TCRdb handled the public reads itself, with Q25 trimming in fastp and clone calling in MiXCR, and kept productive beta chains. Duplicate CDR3 protein sequences are folded into a single record with the most common DNA and genes. Within this sample are about 140,000 distinct CDR3 sequences, with 6.5% to 8.5% of them counted one time only. Clones ranked in the top ten supply roughly 0.73% of the sample. The treatment or condition label here, explained by the study, means: live attenuated yellow fever vaccine strain. The sequencing here drew on CD4+ T cells sorted from PBMCs, taken 5 days after the yellow fever booster vaccination. These receptors all stem from a man aged 30-40 years who received the YFV17D yellow fever vaccine.

There are many counts of this clonotype. The chain couples TRBV6-2 or TRBV6-3 to TRBJ2-3; 7 nucleotides align to TRBD1. This CDR3 contains 14 residues. Trimming cost V 7 bases and J 1 base; bases outside gene matches: 5. Germline values: CDR1 MNHEY, CDR2 SVGEGT. CDR3 bases: TGTGCCAGCACCCGGGACAGAGGCACAGATACGCAGTATTTT. Translating gives CASTRDRGTDTQYF.

At least ten counts were recorded for this clonotype. As DNA, the CDR3 is TGCGCCAGCAGCCCTGGGGCAGGGGAGAACGAGCAGTACTTC. It codes for CASSPGAGENEQYF. The V call is TRBV5-1, the J call TRBJ2-7; possibly TRBD1 for D (6 bases). Germline assignment: CDR1 SGHRS and CDR2 YFSETQ. V was trimmed by 4 bases and J by 5 bases, leaving 16 bases between them. The CDR3 has 14 residues. The whole variable domain, filled in from reference TRBV5-1 and TRBJ2-7, reads KAGVTQTPRYLIKTRGQQVTLSCSPISGHRSVSWYQQTPGQGLQFLFEYFSETQRNKGNFPGRFSGRQFSNSRSEMNVSTLELGDSALYLCASSPGAGENEQYFGPGTRLTVT.

This clonotype was seen repeatedly, ten times or more. V and J are TRBV10-2 and TRBJ2-7; D not certain. Germline CDR1 reads WSHSY; CDR2 reads SAAADI. Trimming shortened V by 4 bases and J by 1 base, and 2 bases separated the two germline ends. The CDR3 consists of 11 residues. In nucleotides, the CDR3 is TGCGCCAGCAGTGGATCCTACGAGCAGTACTTC. Its protein is CASSGSYEQYF.

This clonotype was found many times. The rearrangement joins TRBV5-1 to TRBJ2-7, with D tentatively TRBD2 (5 bases). This CDR3 spans 13 amino acids. V lost 4 bases to trimming and J lost 5 bases, with 13 bases between them. The germline CDR1 and CDR2 sequences are SGHRS and YFSETQ. CDR3: CASSPWTGNEQYF. As DNA, the CDR3 is TGCGCCAGCAGCCCCTGGACCGGGAACGAGCAGTACTTC.

This clonotype was counted many times. The CDR3: CASSLTSGRGAKNIQYF. CDR3 sequence (DNA): TGTGCCAGCAGCTTAACTAGCGGGAGGGGGGCCAAAAACATTCAGTACTTC. The chain joins TRBV7-2 to TRBJ2-4, with 13 bases that match TRBD2. The CDR3 length is 17 residues. V gave up 2 bases and J gave up 1 base; unmatched junction bases: 2. The germline gives CDR1 SGHTA, CDR2 FQGNSA.

In this sample, this clonotype turned up many times. The chain uses TRBV4-1 and TRBJ2-7; 9 bases fit TRBD1. The CDR3 sequence is 16 residues long. The junction had 13 bases not matched to a gene; V was cut back by 5 bases and J by 5 bases. Germline CDR1 and CDR2: MGHRA and YSYEKL. The CDR3 is CASSDRSGTGLHEQYF. The CDR3 nucleotides read TGCGCCAGCAGCGATCGATCCGGGACAGGGCTACACGAGCAGTACTTC.

At least ten counts were recorded for this clonotype. The chain uses TRBV7-6 and TRBJ1-2; TRBD1 matches at 7 bases. Germline loops: CDR1 SGHVS, CDR2 FNYEAQ. The CDR3 consists of 14 residues. Unmatched junction bases numbered 5, after V lost 5 bases and J lost 2 bases. In nucleotides, the CDR3 is TGTGCCAGCAGCCCCGGGACAGAGAACTATGGCTACACCTTC. It codes for CASSPGTENYGYTF.

This clonotype was recorded many times. The V and J genes are TRBV3-1 and TRBJ1-1; TRBD1 matches 7 bases. V dropped 2 bases and J dropped 4; count of bases not matched to a gene: 4. This CDR3 contains 14 residues. Germline loops: CDR1 LGHDT, CDR2 YNNKEL (reference sequence). The CDR3, as DNA: TGTGCCAGCAGCCAACAGGGGGTTGGCACTGAAGCTTTCTTT. Residues: CASSQQGVGTEAFF.

This clonotype has a count of ten or more. CDR3 residues: CASSRDPGHTDTQYF. For the CDR3, the DNA is TGCGCCAGCAGCCGAGATCCGGGACACACAGATACGCAGTATTTT. The chain links TRBV5-1 to TRBJ2-3; tentatively, D is TRBD1 (6 bases). Trimming took 4 bases from V and 2 from J, leaving 14 bases between them. Germline V gene lookup returns CDR1 SGHRS and CDR2 YFSETQ. The CDR3 totals 15 residues.

The table lists this clonotype with many counts. J is TRBJ2-5 and V is TRBV20-1; no reliable D call. The germline CDR1 and CDR2 sequences are DFQATT and SNEGSKA (reference sequence). This CDR3 has 12 amino acids. V shed 0 bases and J shed 4 bases, with 6 bases lying between them. CDR3 bases: TGCAGTGCTAGAGATCCCCGAGAGACCCAGTACTTC. Amino acids: CSARDPRETQYF.

At least ten counts were recorded for this clonotype. This chain connects TRBV27 to TRBJ2-5, with 11 bases fitting TRBD2. The germline V gene encodes CDR1 MNHEY and CDR2 SMNVEV (reference sequence). The V gene end was trimmed by 8 bases and the J gene end by 5 bases; junction bases not matched to a gene: 13. The CDR3 runs to 16 residues. DNA for the CDR3: TGTGCCAGCCGCCTCCGTACTAGCGGGGGCCGGGAGACCCAGTACTTC. This codes for CASRLRTSGGRETQYF.

This clonotype was counted at least ten times. V and J are TRBV4-3 and TRBJ2-1, with no clear D. V shed 1 base and J shed 13 bases, with 17 bases lying between them. Germline values: CDR1 LGHNA, CDR2 YSLEER. This CDR3 has 14 residues. The CDR3 is CASSQGLGVVGQFF. In DNA, the CDR3 is TGCGCCAGCAGCCAAGGCCTAGGTGTTGTAGGTCAGTTCTTC.

There are many counts of this clonotype. The chain is built from TRBV18 and TRBJ2-1; TRBD2 aligns across 7 bases. Germline V gene sequence: CDR1 KGHSH, CDR2 LQKENI. This CDR3 comprises 15 residues. V lost 3 bases to trimming and J lost 4 bases; unmatched junction nucleotides: 6. The CDR3 sequence: CASSPALAEYNEQFF. The CDR3, as DNA: TGTGCCAGCTCACCGGCTCTAGCGGAGTACAATGAGCAGTTCTTC.

This rearrangement joins TRBV6-1 to TRBJ1-6; D gene uncertain. The V and J ends lost 5 bases and 8 bases respectively, with 19 bases between them. The CDR3 consists of 16 residues. CDR1 and CDR2 from the germline V gene are MNHNS and SASEGT. This CDR3 is CASSRTLPGQDSPLHF. CDR3 nucleotides: TGTGCCAGCAGTAGGACTCTCCCCGGCCAGGATTCACCCCTCCACTTT.

This clonotype came up many times. This chain joins TRBV6-5 and TRBJ2-3; 14 bases match TRBD2. After removal of 2 bases from V and 3 bases from J, the junction contained 7 bases not matched to a gene. The CDR3 runs to 18 residues. Germline V lookup: CDR1 MNHEY, CDR2 SVGAGI. CDR3 protein: CASSYRGLAGVGTDTQYF. In nucleotides, the CDR3 is TGTGCCAGCAGTTACAGGGGACTAGCGGGAGTAGGAACAGATACGCAGTATTTT.

Comments on this clonotype: One base away lies a much larger clone, so this may be a sequencing read error. The chain joins TRBV7-9 to TRBJ2-1; TRBD2 agrees at 13 bases. Germline V lookup: CDR1 SEHNR, CDR2 FQNEAQ (reference sequence). The CDR3 has 16 residues. The CDR3: CASSLGTTSGRRGMLF. Written as DNA, the CDR3 is TGTGCCAGCAGCCTGGGCACGACTAGCGGGAGGCGGGGGATGCTCTTC. The whole variable domain, filled in from reference TRBV7-9 and TRBJ2-1, reads DTGVSQNPRHKITKRGQNVTFRCDPISEHNRLYWYRQTLGQGPEFLTYFQNEAQLEKSRLLSDRFSAERPKGSFSTLEIQRTEQGDSAMYLCASSLGTTSGRRGMLFGPGTRLTVL.

Many counts were recorded for this clonotype. V and J are TRBV7-2 and TRBJ1-2; D gene uncertain. V gave up 5 bases and J gave up 3 bases, with 10 bases separating them. In germline, CDR1 is SGHTA, CDR2 FQGNSA. The length of the CDR3 is 13 residues. The CDR3: CASSPARDYGYTF. CDR3 DNA sequence: TGTGCCAGCAGCCCCGCCCGAGACTATGGCTACACCTTC. Full variable domain (missing parts from reference TRBV7-2 and TRBJ1-2): GAGVSQSPSNKVTEKGKDVELRCDPISGHTALYWYRQSLGQGLEFLIYFQGNSAPDKSGLPSDRFSAERTGGSVSTLTIQRTQQEDSAVYLCASSPARDYGYTFGSGTRLTVV.

This clonotype has more than one count but fewer than ten. V and J are TRBV27 and TRBJ2-1, with D hard to call. The CDR3 totals 15 residues. In germline, CDR1 is MNHEY, CDR2 SMNVEV (reference sequence). V dropped 8 bases and J dropped 0 bases, with 14 bases sitting between them. The CDR3 DNA is TGTGCCAGCCGAGTTCTAATAGGCTCCTACAATGAGCAGTTCTTC. It is translated as CASRVLIGSYNEQFF.

This clonotype has at least ten counts. The chain has TRBV12-3 or TRBV12-4 and TRBJ1-5; D call uncertain. The CDR3 sequence is 12 residues long. Trimming left V 8 bases short and J 0 bases short, with 5 bases between. The CDR3 protein is CASGYSNQPQHF. Written as DNA, the CDR3 is TGTGCCAGCGGCTATAGCAATCAGCCCCAGCATTTT.

Concerning this clonotype itself: A much larger clone lies one base from this, so it may be a read error. J is TRBJ2-5 and V is TRBV6-1, with D tentatively TRBD2 (7 bases). The V gene's germline CDR1 is MNHNS and CDR2 SASEGT. Trimming cost V 6 bases and J 5 bases, with 16 bases left between them. This CDR3 comprises 14 residues. CDR3 sequence: CASRRGGVAETQYF. The CDR3 coding sequence is TGTGCCAGCAGGAGGGGGGGAGTCGCGGAGACCCAGTACTTC.

The sample holds many counts of this clonotype. The rearrangement links TRBV4-2 to TRBJ2-3, with D perhaps being TRBD1 or TRBD2 (5 bases each). V lost 5 bases and J 0 bases, leaving 12 bases between the germline ends. Germline V gives CDR1 LGHNA, CDR2 YNFKEQ. The CDR3 is 15 amino acids. CDR3 sequence: CASSYEGTSTDTQYF. In DNA form, the CDR3 reads TGTGCCAGCAGCTATGAGGGGACGAGCACAGATACGCAGTATTTT.

This chain uses TRBV30 with TRBJ2-2; 14 bases fit TRBD2. This CDR3 is 19 amino acids long. V gave up 4 bases and J gave up 0 bases; unmatched junction bases: 10. Germline assignment: CDR1 GTSNPN and CDR2 SVGIG (reference sequence). CDR3 sequence (DNA): TGTGCCTGGATCCTACGGACTAGCGGGAGGCCCCCGAACACCGGGGAGCTGTTTTTT. Amino acid sequence: CAWILRTSGRPPNTGELFF.

In this sample, this clonotype turned up many times. The chain has TRBV12-3 or TRBV12-4 and TRBJ2-1; weak D call: TRBD1 (5 bases). The CDR3 has 13 amino acids. V was shortened by 2 bases and J by 6 bases, with 8 bases between the two germline ends. CDR3 protein: CASSLIGANEQFF. Here the CDR3 DNA reads TGTGCCAGCAGTTTAATAGGGGCCAATGAGCAGTTCTTC.

This clonotype has at least ten counts. The V gene is TRBV9, the J gene TRBJ2-1; 9 bases line up with TRBD2. V gave up 0 bases and J gave up 6 bases; unmatched junction bases: 1. This CDR3 is built from 14 residues. Germline assignment: CDR1 SGDLS and CDR2 YYNGEE. The DNA for the CDR3 is TGTGCCAGCAGCGTAGTTAGCGGGAGCAATGAGCAGTTCTTC. Translated: CASSVVSGSNEQFF.